This T cell receptor (beta chain) was documented in a study of T-cell memory formation after mild COVID-19. Study overall: TCR clusters mostly belonged to single donors.

Constant-segment-primed 5'RACE gave TCR alpha and TCR beta cDNA libraries with sample barcodes and UMIs. TCRdb passed the 5' RACE reads through MiXCR, listing each CDR3 protein once. The sample yields 85,000 to 130,000 distinct CDR3 sequences, about 15% seen once. Remarks on this clonotype: Its target is unknown.

The germline V and J ends were trimmed by 4 bases and 3 bases, with 11 bases remaining between them. This CDR3 comprises 14 residues. Germline values: CDR1 SEHNR, CDR2 FQNEAQ (reference sequence). Study results and caveats: CD4+ contracting clones were mainly CM and EM; CD8+ ones, EMRA.

The TCR sequence derives from an adult woman who had mild COVID-19 (a few samples of this study predate the infection). Cell type and time point are not known. The chain joins TRBV7-9 to TRBJ2-3; no clear D gene. The material sequenced was PBMCs or a T cell subset sorted from them (not recorded which). The CDR3 here is CASSSPPVTDTQYF. The CDR3 DNA reads as TGTGCCAGCAGCTCCCCTCCAGTAACAGATACGCAGTATTTT.